The text below deals with one TCR beta chain. The CDR3 spans 12 residues. Looked up from germline, CDR1 is LNHNV and CDR2 is YYDKDF (reference sequence). V lost 1 base to trimming and J lost 4 bases, with 2 bases between them. The data are from a study of blood T cell repertoires in COVID-19. Overall study: The United States, Italy and Spain supplied acute and convalescent COVID-19 samples. Sample material is recorded as cDNA or gDNA derived from T cells, B-cell-depleted T cells, or PBMCs.

Here immunoSEQ multiplex PCR was the method, and the copy in TCRdb shows in-frame clones only, minus some. The profile covers approximately 470,000 clones, with 75% to 90% appearing a single time and roughly 0.72% taken by the ten largest. The chain links TRBV15 to TRBJ1-3; no definite D call. Material for sequencing was PBMCs or T cells enriched from blood (not recorded which). The clonotype was recovered from a woman aged 18 to 35 who had recovered from COVID-19. CDR3 DNA: TGTGCCACCAGCAGAGCGGGAAACACCATATATTTT. Protein: CATSRAGNTIYF. Drawing the rest from reference TRBV15 and TRBJ1-3, the complete variable domain is DAMVIQNPRYQVTQFGKPVTLSCSQTLNHNVMYWYQQKSSQAPKLLFHYYDKDFNNEADTPDNFQSRRPNTSFCFLDIRSPGLGDTAMYLCATSRAGNTIYFGEGSWLTVV.